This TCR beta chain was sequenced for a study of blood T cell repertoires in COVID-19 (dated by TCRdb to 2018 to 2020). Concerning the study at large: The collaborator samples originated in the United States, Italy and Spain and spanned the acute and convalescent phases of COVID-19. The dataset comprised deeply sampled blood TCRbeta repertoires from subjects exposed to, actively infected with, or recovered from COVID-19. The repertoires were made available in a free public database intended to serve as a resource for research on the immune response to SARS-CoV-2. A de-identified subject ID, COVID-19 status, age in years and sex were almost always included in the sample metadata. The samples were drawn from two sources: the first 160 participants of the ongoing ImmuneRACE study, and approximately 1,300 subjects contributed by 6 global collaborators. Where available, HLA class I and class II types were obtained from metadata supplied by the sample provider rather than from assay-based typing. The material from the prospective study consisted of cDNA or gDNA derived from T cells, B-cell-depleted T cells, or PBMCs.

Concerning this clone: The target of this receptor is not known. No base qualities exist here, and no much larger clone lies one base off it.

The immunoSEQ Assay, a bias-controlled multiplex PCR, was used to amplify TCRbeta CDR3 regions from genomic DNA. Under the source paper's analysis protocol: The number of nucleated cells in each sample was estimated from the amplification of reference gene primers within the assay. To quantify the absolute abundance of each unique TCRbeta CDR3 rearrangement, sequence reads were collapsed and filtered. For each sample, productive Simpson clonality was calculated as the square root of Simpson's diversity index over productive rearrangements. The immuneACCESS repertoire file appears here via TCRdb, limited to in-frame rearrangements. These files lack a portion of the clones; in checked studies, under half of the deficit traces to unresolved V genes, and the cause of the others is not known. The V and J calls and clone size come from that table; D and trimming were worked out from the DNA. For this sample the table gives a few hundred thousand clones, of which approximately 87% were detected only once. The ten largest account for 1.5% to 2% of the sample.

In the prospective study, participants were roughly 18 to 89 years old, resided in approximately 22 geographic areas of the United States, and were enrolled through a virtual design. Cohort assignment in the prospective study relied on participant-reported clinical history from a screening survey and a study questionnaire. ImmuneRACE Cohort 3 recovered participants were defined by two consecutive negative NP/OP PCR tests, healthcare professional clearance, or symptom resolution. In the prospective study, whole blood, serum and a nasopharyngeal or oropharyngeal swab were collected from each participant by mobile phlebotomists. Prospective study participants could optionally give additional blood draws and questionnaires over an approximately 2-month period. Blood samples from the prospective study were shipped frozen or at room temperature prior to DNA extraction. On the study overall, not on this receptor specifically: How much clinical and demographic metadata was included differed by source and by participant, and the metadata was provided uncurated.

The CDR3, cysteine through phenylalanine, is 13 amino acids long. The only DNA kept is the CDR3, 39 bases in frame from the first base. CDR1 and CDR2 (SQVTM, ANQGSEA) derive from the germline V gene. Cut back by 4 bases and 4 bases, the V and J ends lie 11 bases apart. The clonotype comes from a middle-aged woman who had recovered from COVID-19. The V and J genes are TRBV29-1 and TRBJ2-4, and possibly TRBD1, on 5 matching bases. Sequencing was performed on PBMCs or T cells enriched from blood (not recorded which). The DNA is TGCAGCGTTGGAGGCAGGGCTAAAAACATTCAGTACTTC. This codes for CSVGGRAKNIQYF.